Each of the 23 T cell receptor beta chains below was sequenced from the same sample in a study of blood T cell repertoires in COVID-19. This table comes from immunoSEQ multiplex PCR, and its TCRdb copy is limited to in-frame clones, with some not included. The table includes about 120,000 clones, 70% to 80% detected once. The sequenced sample consisted of peripheral blood. The receptors were gathered from a man aged 50 to 60 with acute or convalescent COVID-19.

This clone has just a few counts. The J gene is TRBJ1-3, the V gene TRBV11-2, with TRBD1 matching 7 bases. In germline, CDR1 is SGHAT, CDR2 FQNNGV. Trimming removed 5 bases from V and 5 bases from J; junction bases left unmatched: 9. CDR3 length equals 15 residues. For the CDR3, the DNA is TGTGCCAGCAGCCCGAGACAGGGAATCCGAAACACCATATATTTT. Residues: CASSPRQGIRNTIYF.

The chain uses TRBV7-9 and TRBJ2-7, with no clear D. The CDR3 length is 12 residues. Germline V CDR1 and CDR2: SEHNR, FQNEAQ (reference sequence). Trimming stripped 5 bases from V and 0 bases from J, with 5 bases between. CDR3 coding DNA: TGTGCCAGCAGCGTTAGCTCCTACGAGCAGTACTTC. Encoded protein: CASSVSSYEQYF. Looking up the rest from reference TRBV7-9 and TRBJ2-7 gives the full variable domain: DTGVSQNPRHKITKRGQNVTFRCDPISEHNRLYWYRQTLGQGPEFLTYFQNEAQLEKSRLLSDRFSAERPKGSFSTLEIQRTEQGDSAMYLCASSVSSYEQYFGPGTRLTVT.

The V and J genes are TRBV27 and TRBJ1-5; a weak D match, TRBD1 (6 bases). The CDR3 spans 13 residues. Germline CDR1 is MNHEY and CDR2 is SMNVEV (reference sequence). V lost 4 bases to trimming and J lost 4 bases, with 8 bases between them. CDR3 sequence: CASSSGVNQPQHF. The CDR3 DNA is TGTGCCAGCAGTTCAGGGGTAAATCAGCCCCAGCATTTT.

The CDR3 sequence is CASTARGAEQYF. In nucleotides, the CDR3 is TGTGCCAGCACCGCGCGTGGAGCCGAGCAGTACTTC. V and J are TRBV28 and TRBJ2-7; D is ambiguous. The germline V and J ends were trimmed by 7 bases and 6 bases, with 13 bases remaining between them. CDR1 and CDR2 from the germline V gene are MDHEN and SYDVKM. CDR3 length: 12 amino acids.

V gene TRBV15 combines with J gene TRBJ2-6; D might be TRBD1 (5 bases). This CDR3 is built from 17 residues. The germline V and J ends were trimmed by 1 base and 4 bases, with 14 bases remaining between them. Germline V gene data show CDR1 as LNHNV and CDR2 as YYDKDF (reference sequence). DNA for the CDR3: TGTGCCACCAGCAGAGCGAAGGGGTCAAGCGGGGCCAACGTCCTGACTTTC. It is translated as CATSRAKGSSGANVLTF.

This chain connects TRBV11-2 to TRBJ1-1; 9 bases fit TRBD1. The CDR3 sequence is 13 residues long. Germline V gene sequence: CDR1 SGHAT, CDR2 FQNNGV. V lost 5 bases to trimming and J lost 3 bases; unmatched junction nucleotides: 1. This CDR3 reads CASSRDRDTEAFF. The CDR3 nucleotides are TGTGCCAGCAGCCGGGACAGGGACACTGAAGCTTTCTTT.

The J gene is TRBJ1-4, the V gene TRBV7-9; no clear D. In germline, CDR1 is SEHNR, CDR2 FQNEAQ (reference sequence). There are 12 residues in the CDR3. V shed 5 bases and J shed 8 bases, with 9 bases lying between them. In nucleotides, the CDR3 is TGTGCCAGCAGCCCAGCAGGCGAAAAACTGTTTTTT. Translating gives CASSPAGEKLFF.

This clone showed up many times. The genes are TRBV7-3 and TRBJ1-1; a weak D match, TRBD1 (5 bases). Germline V gene data show CDR1 as SGHTA and CDR2 as FQGTGA. Trimming left V 1 base short and J 4 bases short, with 13 bases between. CDR3 size: 15 residues. The CDR3 DNA sequence: TGTGCCAGCAGCTTAAGGTTGGGGGAGGGCACTGAAGCTTTCTTT. It codes for CASSLRLGEGTEAFF. The full variable domain, its missing parts supplied by reference TRBV7-3 and TRBJ1-1, is GAGVSQTPSNKVTEKGKYVELRCDPISGHTALYWYRQSLGQGPEFLIYFQGTGAADDSGLPNDRFFAVRPEGSVSTLKIQRTERGDSAVYLCASSLRLGEGTEAFFGQGTRLTVV.

The CDR3 DNA reads as TGTGCCAGCGGGGGGTTTCGGGATATGGAAAATCAGCCCCAGCATTTT. It translates to CASGGFRDMENQPQHF. The V call is TRBV28, the J call TRBJ1-5, with a possible D match to TRBD1 (5 bases). Germline CDR1 MDHEN, CDR2 SYDVKM. This CDR3 spans 16 amino acids. The germline V and J ends were trimmed by 8 bases and 4 bases, with 21 bases remaining between them.

The chain is built from TRBV5-4 and TRBJ2-6; TRBD1 agrees at 9 bases. Per the germline V gene, CDR1 is SGHNT and CDR2 is YYREEE (reference sequence). The CDR3 runs to 19 residues. With V trimmed by 3 bases and J by 0 bases, 10 bases remained unmatched. The CDR3 nucleotides are TGTGCCAGCAGCTACTCGGGACAGGGCGACCTCTCTGGGGCCAACGTCCTGACTTTC. It specifies CASSYSGQGDLSGANVLTF.

The chain uses TRBV11-2 and TRBJ2-7; no definite D call. Germline loops: CDR1 SGHAT, CDR2 FQNNGV. The CDR3 has 17 residues. V was trimmed by 0 bases and J by 4 bases, leaving 19 bases between them. The CDR3 protein is CASSLDPIVESLYEQYF. In DNA form, the CDR3 reads TGTGCCAGCAGCTTAGATCCGATAGTTGAGTCGCTGTACGAGCAGTACTTC.

This clone was counted a single time. The chain is built from TRBV4-1 and TRBJ1-4; TRBD1 matches at 9 bases. Germline V gene sequence: CDR1 MGHRA, CDR2 YSYEKL. The CDR3 has 15 amino acids. Trimming at V came to 6 bases and at J to 8 bases, leaving 10 bases not matched to a gene. The CDR3 nucleotides are TGCGCCAGCAGGCAATCCGGGACAGGGTCGGAAAAACTGTTTTTT. Its translation: CASRQSGTGSEKLFF.

The V gene is TRBV7-3, the J gene TRBJ2-1; 7 nucleotides agree with TRBD1. CDR1 is SGHTA, CDR2 FQGTGA, per germline. Trimming cost V 0 bases and J 7 bases; bases outside gene matches: 3. This CDR3 has 14 residues. Written as DNA, the CDR3 is TGTGCCAGCAGCTTAACAGGGGGCAGGAATGAGCAGTTCTTC. It is translated as CASSLTGGRNEQFF.

The table lists this clone with many counts. This chain uses TRBV4-1 with TRBJ2-2, with 9 nucleotides matching TRBD1. Losses at the gene ends were 5 bases for V and 4 bases for J; bases not matched to a gene: 11. Germline CDR1 MGHRA, CDR2 YSYEKL. This CDR3 has 17 amino acids. CDR3 loop: CASSGTGRQRVTGELFF. In nucleotides, the CDR3 is TGCGCCAGCAGCGGGACAGGGCGCCAAAGGGTCACCGGGGAGCTGTTTTTT.

This chain joins TRBV28 and TRBJ2-7; 9 bases line up with TRBD1. J lost 2 bases, V lost 3 bases, and 11 bases had no gene match. This CDR3 region has 17 residues. The V gene's germline CDR1 is MDHEN and CDR2 SYDVKM. CDR3 amino acids: CASSFPNRGLPAYEQYF. The DNA of the CDR3 is TGTGCCAGCAGTTTCCCGAACAGGGGGCTCCCCGCCTACGAGCAGTACTTC.

The chain is built from TRBV9 and TRBJ1-5, with no clear D. The CDR3 extends over 14 amino acids. The ends were cut back, 0 bases at V and 6 bases at J, with 10 bases in the middle. Germline assignment: CDR1 SGDLS and CDR2 YYNGEE. The CDR3 DNA sequence: TGTGCCAGCAGCGTAGCCCGGGAGGGTCAGCCCCAGCATTTT. Protein: CASSVAREGQPQHF.

About this clone itself: The identical CDR3 is also encoded by other nucleotide sequences in the sample. V gene TRBV19 combines with J gene TRBJ1-6; TRBD1 aligns across 9 bases. Germline CDR1 is LNHDA and CDR2 is SQIVND (reference sequence). V shed 8 bases and J 7 bases; nucleotides not matched to a gene: 3. The CDR3 is made up of 13 amino acids. The CDR3 coding sequence is TGTGCCAGTCGACAGGGGGGGAATTCACCCCTCCACTTT. This translates into CASRQGGNSPLHF.

The chain is built from TRBV27 and TRBJ1-6; 9 bases align to TRBD1. The CDR3 loop spans 16 amino acids. V trimming: 7 bases; J trimming: 7 bases; junction bases outside the gene matches: 11. Germline V gene sequence: CDR1 MNHEY, CDR2 SMNVEV (reference sequence). CDR3 amino acids: CASTRTGVGLNSPLHF. Here the CDR3 DNA reads TGTGCCAGCACCCGGACAGGGGTAGGACTGAATTCACCCCTCCACTTT.

This clone was picked up one time. The V gene is TRBV28, the J gene TRBJ2-5; 12 nucleotides agree with TRBD2. Per the germline V gene, CDR1 is MDHEN and CDR2 is SYDVKM. Germline trimming cut 5 bases from V and 0 bases from J; bases unmatched to any gene: 1. This CDR3 spans 15 amino acids. The CDR3 DNA reads as TGTGCCAGCAGTCTAGCGGGAGGGTACCAAGAGACCCAGTACTTC. It translates to CASSLAGGYQETQYF.

For the CDR3, the DNA is TGTGCCAGCAGCGCTACACAGTCCCGCTATGGCTACACCTTC. Amino acids: CASSATQSRYGYTF. The chain uses TRBV14 and TRBJ1-2; no firm D call. The germline V and J ends were trimmed by 5 bases and 4 bases, with 14 bases remaining between them. Germline V gene sequence: CDR1 SGHDN, CDR2 FVKESK. The CDR3 runs to 14 residues.

V usage is TRBV11-3 and J usage is TRBJ1-3; D possibly corresponds to TRBD1 (5 bases). This CDR3 contains 13 residues. V dropped 1 base and J dropped 7 bases, with 8 bases sitting between them. Per germline, CDR1 SGHNT and CDR2 YENEEA. The CDR3 sequence: CASSLAAGNTIYF. The CDR3 nucleotides are TGTGCCAGCAGCTTAGCGGCAGGGAACACCATATATTTT.

V is TRBV9 and J is TRBJ1-5; D is possibly TRBD1 (6 bases). CDR3 size: 16 residues. The germline V gene encodes CDR1 SGDLS and CDR2 YYNGEE. Between the trimmed V and J ends, which lost 3 bases and 4 bases, there was a span of 17 bases. The CDR3 nucleotides read TGTGCCAGCAGCGCCCCCCGGACAGATCATAATCAGCCCCAGCATTTT. Residues: CASSAPRTDHNQPQHF.

This clone was recorded a few times. This rearrangement joins TRBV18 to TRBJ2-1, with 10 positions matching TRBD1. Germline V CDR1 and CDR2: KGHSH, LQKENI. V shed 2 bases, J shed 4 bases, and the junction held 17 bases outside the gene matches. The CDR3 contains 20 residues. CDR3 bases: TGTGCCAGCTCACCAAGGACCCGGGACAGGGGCCGAGAAAATTACAATGAGCAGTTCTTC. Translated, it gives CASSPRTRDRGRENYNEQFF. Variable domain in full (rest from reference TRBV18 and TRBJ2-1): NAGVMQNPRHLVRRRGQEARLRCSPMKGHSHVYWYRQLPEEGLKFMVYLQKENIIDESGMPKERFSAEFPKEGPSILRIQQVVRGDSAAYFCASSPRTRDRGRENYNEQFFGPGTRLTVL.